These T cell receptor beta chains were read from a single sample in a study of breast tumors, draining lymph nodes, adjacent tissues. Via MiXCR, TCRdb re-called the multiplex PCR reads, giving one row per CDR3 protein. This repertoire shows about 130,000 distinct CDR3 sequences, about 20% found once; its top ten account for about 3.5%. Material: axillary lymph node tissue. Receptors were obtained from a female donor with breast cancer. Some clones in this sample may be carry-over from other donors' samples. Each CDR3 is given with its conserved first and last residue. D genes are given only for firm matches. Some rows mark clone size as missing; the rest say once, few, many or name a class of expanded clone.

clone size,D gene,V gene,J gene,CDR3 protein,CDR3 DNA
many,.,TRBV4-1,TRBJ1-2,CASSPAGRDFYGYTF,TGCGCCAGCAGCCCGGCGGGCAGGGACTTCTATGGCTACACCTTC
many,.,TRBV2,TRBJ2-1,CASSEGTPPYNEQFF,TGTGCCAGCAGTGAGGGGACCCCACCCTACAATGAGCAGTTCTTC
many,.,TRBV12-5,TRBJ2-7,CASGLVSRGSYEQYF,TGTGCTAGTGGTTTGGTATCAAGGGGTTCCTACGAGCAGTACTTC
.,TRBD2,TRBV30,TRBJ2-1,CAWTRLAGGGLLFF,TGTGCCTGGACGAGACTAGCGGGAGGTGGCCTTCTGTTCTTC
many,.,TRBV6-1,TRBJ1-5,CASRNRDAYSNQPQHF,TGTGCCAGCAGGAACCGGGACGCGTATAGCAATCAGCCCCAGCATTTT
many,.,TRBV24-1,TRBJ1-5,CATSDSDQPQHF,TGTGCCACCAGTGATTCAGATCAGCCCCAGCATTTT
few,.,TRBV27,TRBJ2-2,CASSRTPGVGTGELFF,TGTGCCAGCAGTCGAACCCCGGGAGTCGGCACCGGGGAGCTGTTTTTT
many,TRBD2,TRBV4-1,TRBJ2-7,CASSQAPGLAGKEQYF,TGCGCCAGCAGCCAAGCACCGGGACTAGCGGGTAAAGAGCAGTACTTC
many,TRBD1,TRBV5-6,TRBJ1-3,CASTGTGGDGNTIYF,TGTGCCAGCACCGGGACAGGGGGCGATGGAAACACCATATATTTT
many,.,TRBV5-1,TRBJ2-5,CASSFTGIKETQYF,TGCGCCAGCAGCTTCACCGGGATTAAAGAGACCCAGTACTTC
many,.,TRBV2,TRBJ2-7,CASSDQTESKQYF,TGTGCCAGCAGTGACCAGACCGAGAGCAAGCAGTACTTC
many,.,TRBV7-3,TRBJ2-5,CASSLTATGETQYF,TGTGCCAGCAGCTTAACGGCGACCGGAGAGACCCAGTACTTC
many,.,TRBV15,TRBJ2-3,CATSRSTDTQYF,TGTGCCACCAGCAGGAGCACAGATACGCAGTATTTT